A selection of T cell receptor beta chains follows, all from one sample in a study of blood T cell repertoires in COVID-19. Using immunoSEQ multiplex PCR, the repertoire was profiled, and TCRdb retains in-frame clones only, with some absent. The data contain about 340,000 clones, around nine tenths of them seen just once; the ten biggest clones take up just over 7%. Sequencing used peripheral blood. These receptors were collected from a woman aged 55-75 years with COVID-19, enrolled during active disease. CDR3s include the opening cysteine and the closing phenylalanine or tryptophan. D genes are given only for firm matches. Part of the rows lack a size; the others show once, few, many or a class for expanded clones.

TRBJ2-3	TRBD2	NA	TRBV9	CASSAEAGLHPHTDTQYF	TGTGCCAGCAGCGCTGAAGCGGGACTCCATCCCCACACAGATACGCAGTATTTT
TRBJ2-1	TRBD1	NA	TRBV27	CASRDGTGGGNEQFF	TGTGCCAGCAGGGACGGGACAGGGGGCGGCAATGAGCAGTTCTTC
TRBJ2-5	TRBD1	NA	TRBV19	CASSIPGQGADTGETQYF	TGTGCCAGTAGTATTCCGGGACAGGGGGCGGATACAGGCGAGACCCAGTACTTC
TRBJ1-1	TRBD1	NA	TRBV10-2	CASRRTGGPNTEAFF	TGCGCCAGCAGAAGGACAGGGGGCCCCAACACTGAAGCTTTCTTT
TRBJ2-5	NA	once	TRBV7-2	CASSTSYQETQYF	TGTGCCAGCAGCACATCGTACCAAGAGACCCAGTACTTC
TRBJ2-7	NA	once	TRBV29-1	CSVSFHQGPSYEQYF	TGCAGCGTTTCCTTCCATCAGGGCCCATCCTACGAGCAGTACTTC
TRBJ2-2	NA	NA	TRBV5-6	CASSPGRGELFF	TGTGCCAGCAGCCCGGGAAGGGGGGAGCTGTTTTTT
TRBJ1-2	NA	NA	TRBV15	CATSSYPEDYGYTF	TGTGCCACCAGCAGTTACCCGGAGGACTATGGCTACACCTTC
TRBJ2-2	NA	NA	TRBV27	CASSFGWRNTGELFF	TGTGCCAGCAGTTTTGGCTGGAGGAACACCGGGGAGCTGTTTTTT
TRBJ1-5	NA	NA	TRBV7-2	CASSSRASNQPQHF	TGTGCCAGCAGCTCCAGGGCTAGCAATCAGCCCCAGCATTTT
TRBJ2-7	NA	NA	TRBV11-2	CASSLEVETGSYEQYF	TGTGCCAGCAGCTTAGAAGTCGAGACGGGTTCCTACGAGCAGTACTTC
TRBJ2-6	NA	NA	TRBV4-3	CASSHLIRGSGANVLTF	TGCGCCAGCAGCCACTTGATCAGGGGTTCTGGGGCCAACGTCCTGACTTTC
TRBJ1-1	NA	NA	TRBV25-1	CASQVGTGKTEAFF	TGTGCCAGCCAGGTTGGGACTGGGAAGACTGAAGCTTTCTTT
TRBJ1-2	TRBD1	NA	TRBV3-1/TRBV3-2	CASSQTGQGYGYTF	TGTGCCAGCAGCCAGACAGGACAGGGCTATGGCTACACCTTC
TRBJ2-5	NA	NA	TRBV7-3	CASSLTSGETQYF	TGTGCCAGCAGCTTAACGTCGGGAGAGACCCAGTACTTC
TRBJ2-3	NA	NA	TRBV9	CASSVAAGGTDTQYF	TGTGCCAGCAGCGTAGCGGCAGGGGGCACAGATACGCAGTATTTT
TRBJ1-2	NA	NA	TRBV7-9	CASSPGPGEKSDGYTF	TGTGCCAGCAGCCCGGGGCCAGGGGAGAAATCAGATGGCTACACCTTC
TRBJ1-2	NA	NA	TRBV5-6	CASSGGARPYNGYTF	TGTGCCAGCAGCGGTGGGGCCAGACCCTATAACGGCTACACCTTC
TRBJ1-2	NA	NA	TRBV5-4	CASSLGQGNYGYTF	TGTGCCAGCAGCTTGGGCCAGGGTAACTATGGCTACACCTTC
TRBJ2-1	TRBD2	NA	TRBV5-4	CASSLPGTASGGAGEQFF	TGTGCCAGCAGCCTCCCCGGTACGGCTAGCGGGGGGGCCGGTGAGCAGTTCTTC
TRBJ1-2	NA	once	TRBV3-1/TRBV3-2	CASSQEGAFSPNYGYTF	TGTGCCAGCAGCCAAGAGGGGGCCTTTTCTCCTAACTATGGCTACACCTTC
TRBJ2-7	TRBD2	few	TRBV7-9	CASSSRLAGANSYEQYF	TGTGCCAGCAGCTCGAGGCTAGCGGGGGCGAACTCCTACGAGCAGTACTTC
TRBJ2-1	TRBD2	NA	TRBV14	CASSPGWTSGGNEQFF	TGTGCCAGCAGCCCCGGATGGACTAGCGGGGGCAATGAGCAGTTCTTC
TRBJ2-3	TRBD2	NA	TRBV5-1	CASSLPTSGGAIDTQYF	TGCGCCAGCAGCCTACCGACTAGCGGGGGGGCAATAGATACGCAGTATTTT
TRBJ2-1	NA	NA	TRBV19	CASSMGPPHEQFF	TGTGCCAGTAGTATGGGCCCACCCCATGAGCAGTTCTTC
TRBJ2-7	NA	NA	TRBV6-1	CASSDGGAGPYEQYF	TGTGCCAGCAGTGATGGGGGGGCAGGCCCCTACGAGCAGTACTTC
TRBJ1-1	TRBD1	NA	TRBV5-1	CASSLALTGAEAFF	TGCGCCAGCAGCTTGGCCCTGACAGGGGCTGAAGCTTTCTTT